This T cell receptor beta chain was captured by sequencing in a study of T cells in Graves' hyperthyroidism and ophthalmopathy (dated by TCRdb to the late 2010s). Broadly, across the study: Peripheral blood samples were taken at the time of initial diagnosis, prior to any treatment. A discovery cohort of around 100 patients, roughly 43 with Graves' ophthalmopathy and fewer than 65 with stable Graves' hyperthyroidism, was used to find distinguishing TCR V-J signatures. Whether ophthalmopathy could be predicted prospectively was tested in an independent validation cohort made up of under 20 hyperthyroidism patients plus 17 patients who later progressed to ophthalmopathy. The roughly 100 discovery patients were randomly split 7:3 into training and test sets. In addition, the study compared T-cell repertoires in thyroid tissue and in blood from roughly six Graves' hyperthyroidism patients. After sampling, hyperthyroidism patients received methimazole starting at 30 mg daily, and ophthalmopathy patients received high-dose intravenous methylprednisolone. According to the paper, TCR Vbeta CDR3 sequencing was carried out on 135 peripheral blood samples, which came from fewer than 50 ophthalmopathy, around 75 hyperthyroidism and roughly 17 progressor patients. Results and caveats for the whole study, not just this receptor: Sample size was not statistically predetermined, and investigators were not blinded to group allocation. A 13 V-J signature model separated ophthalmopathy from stable hyperthyroidism, with approximately 87% sensitivity and around 84% specificity in cross-validation and 80%/75% in testing. Blood samples also contained most of the expanded thyroid clonotypes (frequency above 0.001), which suggests that blood repertoires may reflect thyroid immune responses. In validation, the model predicted progression to ophthalmopathy with 65% to 71% sensitivity and 72% to 75% specificity, a median of about 6.7 months before onset.

Ophthalmopathy patients had moderately to severely active disease, Clinical Activity Score of at least 3, NOSPECS grade of at least 4, and duration under 3 months. The study excluded patients with uncontrolled infections, other autoimmune diseases, pregnancy or lactation. Diagnoses were based on clinical symptoms, serum thyroxine and TRAb, thyroid ultrasound and orbital computed tomography. PBMCs were separated from approximately 10 ml of fresh peripheral blood using Ficoll-Paque density gradient centrifugation. Total RNA was extracted using Trizol reagent, and RNA quality was assessed on an Agilent 2100 Bioanalyzer. The TCR beta CDR3 regions were amplified from RNA transcripts. The TCR CDR3 was subjected to a first round of RT-PCR using the HTBI primer set and the Qiagen OneStep RT-PCR kit. The libraries were constructed in a second round of multiplex PCR and then size-selected and purified. Sequencing of the libraries was done on an Illumina HiSeq2000 using paired-end 100 bp reads. In the authors' own workflow: SOAPnuke was used to process the raw data, with reads discarded if the reads contained adapters or uncalled bases, had a mean Phred below 15, or lacked an exact constant-primer or identifier match. COPE v1.2.5 was used to merge high-quality paired reads, and clonotypes were defined as unique nucleotide sequences. MiTCR v1.1 was used to align the clonotypes against IMGT TRBV, TRBD and TRBJ reference segments. Analysis was restricted to V-J combinations with a frequency above 0.0001, which covered 98% to 99.2% of repertoires. A TCS score was defined as the ratio of F50 (clonal expansion) to E x V (chaos), with BLOSUM62-based TCRdist applied between CDR3 peptides within each V-J. Welch's t-statistics and random forest reduced just over 500 V-J features to 13, which were used in a naive Bayes classifier (R e1071). The public reads were quality trimmed at Q25 with fastp and then assembled into clones with MiXCR by TCRdb, keeping productive beta chains. Identical CDR3 protein sequences are pooled into one entry, listed with their most common genes and DNA. The V and J calls follow TCRdb's processing rather than the paper's. This sample has more than 300,000 distinct CDR3 sequences in its table, and less than 20% of those were observed once. In total, the top ten clones hold 40% of the sample.

In this sample, this clonotype turned up many times. This receptor's antigen is unknown. No base qualities exist here, and no much larger clone lies one base off it. Germline trimming: 7 bases from V, 1 base from J; junction bases outside gene matches: 6. There are 14 amino acids in the CDR3, from cysteine to phenylalanine inclusive. Only CDR3 DNA is held: 42 bases, read in frame from base 1. Recombination connected TRBV12-3 or TRBV12-4 to TRBJ1-1, with 7 junctional bases fitting TRBD1. Sequencing was carried out using blood. The sequence derives from a man aged 18 to 29 with Graves' ophthalmopathy. The CDR3: CASNLRGRNTEAFF. The nucleotide sequence reads TGTGCCAGCAACCTCAGGGGGAGGAACACTGAAGCTTTCTTT.